Listed below are T cell receptor beta chains from one sample, sequenced in a study of blood T cell repertoires in COVID-19. The protocol was immunoSEQ multiplex PCR, while the TCRdb copy is restricted to in-frame clones and leaves out a portion. The sample holds roughly 250,000 clones, 80% to 90% seen once. The sequenced material came from PBMCs or T cells enriched from blood (not recorded which). These receptors originate from a woman aged 25 to 39 who had recovered from COVID-19. CDR3s include the opening cysteine and the closing phenylalanine or tryptophan. The D gene is left open where the match is weak. Clone size is shown for a subset of rows, as once, few, many or a class of expanded clone.

D gene: .; V gene: TRBV28; clone size: few; J gene: TRBJ2-7; CDR3 DNA: TGTGCCAGCAACGACGGGGGTTTTGAGTACGAGCAGTACTTC; CDR3 protein: CASNDGGFEYEQYF
D gene: .; V gene: TRBV7-9; clone size: .; J gene: TRBJ2-7; CDR3 DNA: TGTGCCAGCAGCCCCGACAGTTCTACCTACGAGCAGTACTTC; CDR3 protein: CASSPDSSTYEQYF
D gene: TRBD2; V gene: TRBV18; clone size: .; J gene: TRBJ2-3; CDR3 DNA: TGTGCCAGCTCACCACTTAGCGGGGGGCCAACAATGCACACAGATACGCAGTATTTT; CDR3 protein: CASSPLSGGPTMHTDTQYF
D gene: TRBD2; V gene: TRBV25-1; clone size: .; J gene: TRBJ2-5; CDR3 DNA: TGTGCCAGCAGAGCGGGGTCTGTAGAGACCCAGTACTTC; CDR3 protein: CASRAGSVETQYF
D gene: TRBD2; V gene: TRBV5-1; clone size: .; J gene: TRBJ2-3; CDR3 DNA: TGCGCCAGCCGGACTAGCTCCGTCTACGGCACAGATACGCAGTATTTT; CDR3 protein: CASRTSSVYGTDTQYF
D gene: .; V gene: TRBV11-2; clone size: once; J gene: TRBJ2-6; CDR3 DNA: TGTGCCAGCAGATTACAGGGCTCTGGGGCCAACGTCCTGACTTTC; CDR3 protein: CASRLQGSGANVLTF
D gene: .; V gene: TRBV29-1; clone size: .; J gene: TRBJ1-5; CDR3 DNA: TGCAGCGTTGAAGGCGGCAGGGGACAGCCCCAGCATTTT; CDR3 protein: CSVEGGRGQPQHF
D gene: TRBD2; V gene: TRBV28; clone size: .; J gene: TRBJ2-3; CDR3 DNA: TGTGCCAGCAGGGGGACTAGCGGGACTGCAGATACGCAGTATTTT; CDR3 protein: CASRGTSGTADTQYF
D gene: TRBD2; V gene: TRBV24-1; clone size: .; J gene: TRBJ2-3; CDR3 DNA: TGTGCCACCAGTGATTCGCTAGCGGGTGTCACAGATACGCAGTATTTT; CDR3 protein: CATSDSLAGVTDTQYF
D gene: .; V gene: TRBV4-1; clone size: once; J gene: TRBJ2-3; CDR3 DNA: TGCGCCAGCAGGAGGGAAGTGGCGGGGCAGCCAGATACGCAGTATTTT; CDR3 protein: CASRREVAGQPDTQYF
D gene: .; V gene: TRBV21-1; clone size: .; J gene: TRBJ2-1; CDR3 DNA: TGTGCCAGCAGCAGGGGCAGGGGGGCGGAGGGGCAGTTCTTC; CDR3 protein: CASSRGRGAEGQFF
D gene: TRBD2; V gene: TRBV5-1; clone size: few; J gene: TRBJ2-5; CDR3 DNA: TGCGCCAGCAGCTTGATGACTAGCGGGAGGAGGGCAACCCAGTACTTC; CDR3 protein: CASSLMTSGRRATQYF
D gene: TRBD1; V gene: TRBV29-1; clone size: .; J gene: TRBJ1-2; CDR3 DNA: TGCAGCGTTACACAGGGGGCTTACTATGGCTACACCTTC; CDR3 protein: CSVTQGAYYGYTF
D gene: .; V gene: TRBV7-8; clone size: .; J gene: TRBJ1-2; CDR3 DNA: TGTGCCAGCAGCTTAATGGGAGGAGGCAGTGGGAACTCGGGCTACACCTTC; CDR3 protein: CASSLMGGGSGNSGYTF
D gene: .; V gene: TRBV27; clone size: .; J gene: TRBJ2-7; CDR3 DNA: TGTGCCAGCAGTCACTTTGGCTGGGGCGACGAGCAGTACTTC; CDR3 protein: CASSHFGWGDEQYF
D gene: .; V gene: TRBV28; clone size: .; J gene: TRBJ1-2; CDR3 DNA: TGTGCCAGCAGTTTATTCCGGGGAGGGCATGGCTACACCTTC; CDR3 protein: CASSLFRGGHGYTF
D gene: .; V gene: TRBV28; clone size: few; J gene: TRBJ1-1; CDR3 DNA: TGTGCCAGCAGTCCTGCTGGGGAGCGACGAGCTTTCTTT; CDR3 protein: CASSPAGERRAFF
D gene: TRBD2; V gene: TRBV11-2; clone size: .; J gene: TRBJ2-3; CDR3 DNA: TGTGCCAGCACCAGGGTAGGGACTAGCGGGAGGTATAGCACAGATACGCAGTATTTT; CDR3 protein: CASTRVGTSGRYSTDTQYF
D gene: TRBD1; V gene: TRBV9; clone size: .; J gene: TRBJ1-1; CDR3 DNA: TGTGCCAGCAGCCCGGACAGGAAAAACACTGAAGCTTTCTTT; CDR3 protein: CASSPDRKNTEAFF
D gene: .; V gene: TRBV28; clone size: .; J gene: TRBJ1-6; CDR3 DNA: TGTGCCAGCAGTTCTGACAGCCTTTCACCCCTCCACTTT; CDR3 protein: CASSSDSLSPLHF
D gene: TRBD1; V gene: TRBV13; clone size: .; J gene: TRBJ1-2; CDR3 DNA: TGTGCCAGCAACCGACAGGGTGACTATGGCTACACCTTC; CDR3 protein: CASNRQGDYGYTF
D gene: .; V gene: TRBV19; clone size: .; J gene: TRBJ1-1; CDR3 DNA: TGTGCCAGTACCCTCAGGCAGAATAGTCTTAACACTGAAGCTTTCTTT; CDR3 protein: CASTLRQNSLNTEAFF
D gene: .; V gene: TRBV6-5; clone size: .; J gene: TRBJ2-7; CDR3 DNA: TGTGCCAGCAGTTACGAAGGCCGGCAGGGCGACGAGCAGTACTTC; CDR3 protein: CASSYEGRQGDEQYF
D gene: .; V gene: TRBV24-1; clone size: .; J gene: TRBJ2-2; CDR3 DNA: TGTGCCACCAGTGATTTGGGGCGTAGCGGTGGCGGGGAGCTGTTTTTT; CDR3 protein: CATSDLGRSGGGELFF
D gene: TRBD2; V gene: TRBV7-8; clone size: few; J gene: TRBJ2-2; CDR3 DNA: TGTGCCAGCAGCCCCCCGATCCGGCTAGCGGGGGGTCACACCGGGGAGCTGTTTTTT; CDR3 protein: CASSPPIRLAGGHTGELFF
D gene: .; V gene: TRBV28; clone size: .; J gene: TRBJ1-1; CDR3 DNA: TGTGCCAGCAGTTTATTGCAGGGTATGAACACTGAAGCTTTCTTT; CDR3 protein: CASSLLQGMNTEAFF
D gene: TRBD1; V gene: TRBV27; clone size: .; J gene: TRBJ2-2; CDR3 DNA: TGTGCCAGCAGGCCGGGACAGGCGAACACCGGGGAGCTGTTTTTT; CDR3 protein: CASRPGQANTGELFF
D gene: TRBD2; V gene: TRBV9; clone size: .; J gene: TRBJ2-1; CDR3 DNA: TGTGCCAGCAGCGCCCGGACTAGCGGGGGTACCTACAATGAGCAGTTCTTC; CDR3 protein: CASSARTSGGTYNEQFF
D gene: .; V gene: TRBV30; clone size: .; J gene: TRBJ1-5; CDR3 DNA: TGTGCCTGGAGCGAGGGAACGGTTGCTAATCAGCCCCAGCATTTT; CDR3 protein: CAWSEGTVANQPQHF
D gene: .; V gene: TRBV5-1; clone size: .; J gene: TRBJ2-4; CDR3 DNA: TGCGCCAGCAGCATTGACAGGGGAGGGAACATTCAGTACTTC; CDR3 protein: CASSIDRGGNIQYF
D gene: TRBD1; V gene: TRBV6-5; clone size: few; J gene: TRBJ1-4; CDR3 DNA: TGTGCCAGCAGTTACGGGACAGGGGTTTCTAATGAAAAACTGTTTTTT; CDR3 protein: CASSYGTGVSNEKLFF
D gene: .; V gene: TRBV9; clone size: .; J gene: TRBJ1-2; CDR3 DNA: TGTGCCAGCAGCCGCAAACAGGGACAATATGGCTACACCTTC; CDR3 protein: CASSRKQGQYGYTF
D gene: .; V gene: TRBV5-1; clone size: .; J gene: TRBJ2-1; CDR3 DNA: TGCGCCAGCAGCTTGGGCCGCGACAGTTGGTTCTTC; CDR3 protein: CASSLGRDSWFF
D gene: .; V gene: TRBV6-2/TRBV6-3; clone size: .; J gene: TRBJ1-5; CDR3 DNA: TGTGCCAGCAGTCCGGGTTTGGGCAATCAGCCCCAGCATTTT; CDR3 protein: CASSPGLGNQPQHF
D gene: TRBD2; V gene: TRBV28; clone size: .; J gene: TRBJ2-5; CDR3 DNA: TGTGCCAGCAGTAGAAGCGGGAGTCTCCAAGAGACCCAGTACTTC; CDR3 protein: CASSRSGSLQETQYF
D gene: .; V gene: TRBV6-1; clone size: .; J gene: TRBJ1-6; CDR3 DNA: TGTGCCAGCAGTGAAGCAGGGAGCTCCTATAATTCACCCCTCCACTTT; CDR3 protein: CASSEAGSSYNSPLHF
D gene: TRBD1; V gene: TRBV6-5; clone size: .; J gene: TRBJ1-4; CDR3 DNA: TGTGCCAGCAGTTACTCAGGGGGCAGATCTAATGAAAAACTGTTTTTT; CDR3 protein: CASSYSGGRSNEKLFF
D gene: .; V gene: TRBV4-2; clone size: once; J gene: TRBJ1-1; CDR3 DNA: TGTGCCAGCAGCCAAGATAGGGGCAGGGCCCCTGAAGCTTTCTTT; CDR3 protein: CASSQDRGRAPEAFF
D gene: .; V gene: TRBV4-1; clone size: .; J gene: TRBJ1-4; CDR3 DNA: TGCGCCAGCAGTCTAGGACAGATAAATGAAAAACTGTTTTTT; CDR3 protein: CASSLGQINEKLFF
D gene: TRBD2; V gene: TRBV28; clone size: .; J gene: TRBJ2-1; CDR3 DNA: TGTGCCAGCAGTTTATCACTAGGGACTAGCGGGAGGGGTGAGCAGTTCTTC; CDR3 protein: CASSLSLGTSGRGEQFF
D gene: .; V gene: TRBV4-1; clone size: .; J gene: TRBJ1-3; CDR3 DNA: TGCGCCAGCAGCCCAACAGGGCTAAACACCATATATTTT; CDR3 protein: CASSPTGLNTIYF
D gene: TRBD2; V gene: TRBV27; clone size: .; J gene: TRBJ2-2; CDR3 DNA: TGTGCCAGCAGTTTCGGGGGGGCGTCCGGGGAGCTGTTTTTT; CDR3 protein: CASSFGGASGELFF
D gene: .; V gene: TRBV5-1; clone size: .; J gene: TRBJ1-1; CDR3 DNA: TGCGCCAGCAGCACGCAGGGAGGAACTGAAGCTTTCTTT; CDR3 protein: CASSTQGGTEAFF
D gene: .; V gene: TRBV30; clone size: .; J gene: TRBJ1-2; CDR3 DNA: TGTGCCTGGAGTCTTTACAGGGACGATGGCTACACCTTC; CDR3 protein: CAWSLYRDDGYTF
D gene: .; V gene: TRBV6-4; clone size: .; J gene: TRBJ2-1; CDR3 DNA: TGTGCCAGCAGTGCCTTCAGGGGCACCTTTTACAATGAGCAGTTCTTC; CDR3 protein: CASSAFRGTFYNEQFF
D gene: .; V gene: TRBV6-5; clone size: .; J gene: TRBJ1-2; CDR3 DNA: TGTGCCAGTGCGACAGGACCCAACTATGGCTACACCTTC; CDR3 protein: CASATGPNYGYTF
D gene: .; V gene: TRBV5-4; clone size: .; J gene: TRBJ2-3; CDR3 DNA: TGTGCCAGCACCTTCAAAGGACTATCCTCCACAGATACGCAGTATTTT; CDR3 protein: CASTFKGLSSTDTQYF
D gene: .; V gene: TRBV13; clone size: once; J gene: TRBJ2-1; CDR3 DNA: TGTGCCAGCAGCTTAGAGCAGGGTAGAACTGAGCAGTTCTTC; CDR3 protein: CASSLEQGRTEQFF
D gene: .; V gene: TRBV28; clone size: .; J gene: TRBJ2-2; CDR3 DNA: TGTGCCAGCAGTTTACCCCAGGGTCCCGGGGAGCTGTTTTTT; CDR3 protein: CASSLPQGPGELFF
D gene: .; V gene: TRBV2; clone size: .; J gene: TRBJ1-1; CDR3 DNA: TGTGCCAGCAGGGGAGAGATTAGGAGCACTGAAGCTTTCTTT; CDR3 protein: CASRGEIRSTEAFF
D gene: TRBD1; V gene: TRBV28; clone size: .; J gene: TRBJ1-5; CDR3 DNA: TGTGCCAGCAGTGTCGGGACAGGGTACCGTTTCCTTAGCAATCAGCCCCAGCATTTT; CDR3 protein: CASSVGTGYRFLSNQPQHF
D gene: .; V gene: TRBV28; clone size: .; J gene: TRBJ1-2; CDR3 DNA: TGTGCCAGCACTTCACGTATCGCAGGGGCAGGTGGCTACACCTTC; CDR3 protein: CASTSRIAGAGGYTF
D gene: TRBD1; V gene: TRBV2; clone size: .; J gene: TRBJ2-7; CDR3 DNA: TGTGCCAGCAGTTGGGACAGGGGGAACGAGCAGTACTTC; CDR3 protein: CASSWDRGNEQYF
D gene: TRBD2; V gene: TRBV27; clone size: .; J gene: TRBJ2-7; CDR3 DNA: TGTGCCAGCAGCTTTACCACAGGGACTAGCGCCTACGAGCAGTACTTC; CDR3 protein: CASSFTTGTSAYEQYF
D gene: .; V gene: TRBV7-9; clone size: .; J gene: TRBJ1-2; CDR3 DNA: TGTGCCAGCAGCTTAAGTCTGGGGGGTTCTAACTATGGCTACACCTTC; CDR3 protein: CASSLSLGGSNYGYTF
D gene: .; V gene: TRBV15; clone size: .; J gene: TRBJ1-5; CDR3 DNA: TGTGCCACCAGCCGAAGGAGAACAAGCAATCAGCCCCAGCATTTT; CDR3 protein: CATSRRRTSNQPQHF
D gene: .; V gene: TRBV6-5; clone size: .; J gene: TRBJ1-5; CDR3 DNA: TGTGCCAGCAGAGGGGCTAGCAATCAGCCCCAGCATTTT; CDR3 protein: CASRGASNQPQHF
D gene: .; V gene: TRBV19; clone size: .; J gene: TRBJ1-2; CDR3 DNA: TGTGCCAGTAGATACACCGACAGGCCCTCTGGCTACACCTTC; CDR3 protein: CASRYTDRPSGYTF
D gene: TRBD1; V gene: TRBV7-9; clone size: .; J gene: TRBJ2-5; CDR3 DNA: TGTGCCAGCAGCCAAGGACAGGGTCTTGAGACCCAGTACTTC; CDR3 protein: CASSQGQGLETQYF